The T cell receptor (beta chain) described here comes from a study of blood T cell repertoires in COVID-19. Across the study: PBMCs, B-cell-depleted T cells, or T cells provided the cDNA or gDNA that made up the material.

In the original processing: Quantification of nucleated cells was approximated via reference gene primer amplification. Assay: immunoSEQ multiplex PCR; the TCRdb copy retains only in-frame clones and omits some. The V and J calls and the clone size are those of that table, but D and trimming were determined from the DNA. This repertoire shows 25,000 to 30,000 clones, roughly nine tenths found once; its top ten account for roughly 9.1%. This sequence originates from a man aged 60 to 75 with acute or convalescent COVID-19. The sample was peripheral blood.

The CDR3 DNA follows: TGTGCCAGCGCACTAGCGGGGGAACCGGGGGTTGAGCAGTTCTTC. This gives the protein CASALAGEPGVEQFF. This chain joins TRBV9 and TRBJ2-1, with 11 bases aligning to TRBD2. V shed 7 bases, J shed 9 bases, and the junction held 12 bases outside the gene matches. The CDR3 length is 15 residues. Per the germline V gene, CDR1 is SGDLS and CDR2 is YYNGEE.